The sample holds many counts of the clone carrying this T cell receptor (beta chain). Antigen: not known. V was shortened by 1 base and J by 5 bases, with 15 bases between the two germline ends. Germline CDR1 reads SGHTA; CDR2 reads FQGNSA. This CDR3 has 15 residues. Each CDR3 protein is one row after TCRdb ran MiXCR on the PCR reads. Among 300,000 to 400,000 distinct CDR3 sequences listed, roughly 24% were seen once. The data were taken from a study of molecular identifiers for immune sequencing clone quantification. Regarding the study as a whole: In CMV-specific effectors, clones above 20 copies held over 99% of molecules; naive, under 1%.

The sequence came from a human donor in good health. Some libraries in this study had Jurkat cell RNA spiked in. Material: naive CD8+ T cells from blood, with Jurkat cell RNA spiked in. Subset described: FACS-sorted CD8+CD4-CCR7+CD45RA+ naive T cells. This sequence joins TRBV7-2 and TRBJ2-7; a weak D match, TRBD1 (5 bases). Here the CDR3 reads CASSLVMGLADEQYF. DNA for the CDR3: TGTGCCAGCAGCTTAGTAATGGGGCTTGCGGACGAGCAGTACTTC.